The clone carrying this T cell receptor beta chain came up once. The antigen is not known. Extracted RNA was reverse transcribed into cDNA, the sequencing template. Data came from immunoSEQ multiplex PCR; TCRdb stores just in-frame clones and leaves some out. The repertoire holds 200,000 to 250,000 clones, with under 40% as singletons. This entry is derived from a study of CD8+ T cells in alopecia areata. The wider study: Treated patients were given 5 to 10 mg oral tofacitinib twice daily. Study-wide points: Given one nonresponder, whether baseline CD8+ expansion relates to response remains uncertain. Among the top 100, expanded CD8+ clones, as well as scalp clonality, were significantly decreased by tofacitinib.

Specified treatment: oral pan-JAK inhibitor, 5-10 mg twice daily. Alopecia areata patients provided lesional scalp punch biopsies and peripheral blood, both collected for the study. CDR1 is SGHVS and CDR2 is FNYEAQ in the germline V gene. The CDR3 consists of 15 residues. V dropped 1 base and J dropped 1 base, with 8 bases sitting between them. This sample comprised CD4+ T cells sorted from blood, obtained between weeks 30 and 35, from a patient treated with tofacitinib. The V and J genes are TRBV7-6 and TRBJ1-5; tentatively, D is TRBD1 (5 bases). This receptor was obtained from a human donor with alopecia areata. CDR3 sequence reads: CASSLGDGSNQPQHF. In DNA, the CDR3 is TGTGCCAGCAGCTTAGGGGACGGGAGCAATCAGCCCCAGCATTTT.